The 9 T cell receptor beta chains listed next were all sequenced from one sample in a study of T cells in Graves' hyperthyroidism and ophthalmopathy. TCR beta CDR3 region amplification was performed from RNA transcripts. In the first-round RT-PCR of the TCR CDR3, the HTBI primer set was used. TCRdb independently ran MiXCR on the multiplex PCR reads; one entry per CDR3 protein. Of approximately 510,000 distinct CDR3 sequences in the sample, over 45% are singletons; the top ten hold around 44%. Sample: peripheral blood or thyroid tissue (not recorded which). These receptors were obtained from an adult woman with Graves' disease, either hyperthyroidism or ophthalmopathy (not recorded which).

This clonotype has at least ten counts. This chain uses TRBV19 with TRBJ1-1, with a tentative D call TRBD1 (6 bases). V shed 3 bases and J shed 1 base, with 9 bases lying between them. Germline CDR1 and CDR2: LNHDA and SQIVND (reference sequence). CDR3 length: 14 amino acids. The CDR3 region is CASSINRANTEAFF. Written as DNA, the CDR3 is TGTGCCAGTAGTATTAACAGGGCGAACACTGAAGCTTTCTTT. Based on the CDR3 plus reference TRBV19 and TRBJ1-1, the full variable domain is DGGITQSPKYLFRKEGQNVTLSCEQNLNHDAMYWYRQDPGQGLRLIYYSQIVNDFQKGDIAEGYSVSREKKESFPLTVTSAQKNPTAFYLCASSINRANTEAFFGQGTRLTVV.

J is TRBJ1-5 and V is TRBV24-1; D is undetermined. This CDR3 comprises 17 residues. Trimming took off 5 bases at V and 0 bases at J, with 16 bases between the two ends. Per the germline V gene, CDR1 is KGHDR and CDR2 is SFDVKD. The CDR3 sequence is CATSAQRSGDSNQPQHF. The CDR3 DNA follows: TGTGCCACCAGTGCCCAGAGGTCCGGGGATAGCAATCAGCCCCAGCATTTT.

CDR3 in DNA: TGTGCCAGCAGCCAGACCCTCGGGGGGACCGGGGAGCTGTTTTTT. It translates to CASSQTLGGTGELFF. The V call is TRBV4-2, the J call TRBJ2-2; 7 nucleotides agree with TRBD2. The germline gives CDR1 LGHNA, CDR2 YNFKEQ. CDR3 length: 15 residues. The trim removed 3 bases at V and 5 bases at J, leaving 6 bases unmatched.

The chain joins TRBV7-9 to TRBJ2-5; D possibly uses TRBD1 or TRBD2 (5 bases each). Germline V gene data show CDR1 as SEHNR and CDR2 as FQNEAQ (reference sequence). The germline V and J ends were trimmed by 5 bases and 3 bases, with 22 bases remaining between them. The CDR3 is 17 amino acids. The CDR3 protein is CASSTEGHWGNEETQYF. Here the CDR3 DNA reads TGTGCCAGCAGCACCGAAGGACACTGGGGGAATGAAGAGACCCAGTACTTC.

The CDR3 loop is CASSLEFSPLHF. The CDR3 region has the DNA TGTGCCAGCAGTTTAGAATTCTCACCCCTCCACTTT. The chain uses TRBV12-3 or TRBV12-4 and TRBJ1-6; D unclear. The CDR3 consists of 12 residues. Trimming removed 1 base at V and 10 bases at J, with 5 bases between.

A few counts support this clonotype. The V call is TRBV29-1, the J call TRBJ1-2, with D perhaps TRBD1 (6 bases). The CDR3 totals 13 residues. Trimming shortened V by 3 bases and J by 4 bases, and 12 bases separated the two germline ends. Per the germline V gene, CDR1 is SQVTM and CDR2 is ANQGSEA. The CDR3 nucleotides read TGCAGCGTTGACACAGGGACCAGCTATGGCTACACCTTC. Translation gives CSVDTGTSYGYTF.

In its sample, this clonotype was seen a few times. The CDR3 here is CASSLQQGEQYF. CDR3 coding DNA: TGTGCCAGCAGTTTACAACAGGGCGAGCAGTACTTC. V and J are TRBV28 and TRBJ2-7; D might be TRBD1 (6 bases). The CDR3 length is 12 residues. The germline CDR1 and CDR2 sequences are MDHEN and SYDVKM. V was cut by 2 bases and J by 6 bases, with 8 bases left in between.

The table lists this clonotype with a few counts. The J gene is TRBJ2-6, the V gene TRBV7-2; D is perhaps TRBD1 or TRBD2 (5 bases each). Germline CDR1 and CDR2: SGHTA and FQGNSA. V was shortened by 2 bases and J by 0 bases, with 17 bases between the two germline ends. The CDR3 covers 19 residues. The CDR3 DNA follows: TGTGCCAGCAGCTTACTAGCCGGGACGGGAAGCTCTGGGGCCAACGTCCTGACTTTC. Protein: CASSLLAGTGSSGANVLTF.

In this sample, this clonotype turned up many times. V gene TRBV19 combines with J gene TRBJ1-5, with 9 bases fitting TRBD1. CDR1 and CDR2 (germline): LNHDA, SQIVND (reference sequence). CDR3 size: 15 residues. After removal of 6 bases from V and 4 bases from J, the junction contained 7 bases not matched to a gene. As DNA, the CDR3 is TGTGCCAGTAGCGAGACCGACAGGGGGAATCAGCCCCAGCATTTT. This gives the protein CASSETDRGNQPQHF.